Sequencing of this T cell receptor (beta chain) was carried out in a study of blood T cell repertoires in COVID-19. About the research overall: Whether acute or convalescent, the COVID-19 samples came from the United States, Italy and Spain.

The authors' processing: Cell counts per sample came from amplifying reference gene primers. The data were produced by immunoSEQ multiplex PCR, yet TCRdb's version contains in-frame clones alone and is incomplete. V, J and clone size are those of that table, while D and trimming were read from the DNA. The sample consists of 270,000 or so clones, 86% of them appearing once. The V segment lost 5 bases and the J segment 9 bases; nucleotides outside the gene matches: 7. Germline V lookup: CDR1 LGHDT, CDR2 YNNKEL (reference sequence). This CDR3 is 14 amino acids long. Seattle-derived patients entered the study during active infection and were followed longitudinally.

The TCR comes from a woman in her twenties or thirties with COVID-19, enrolled during active disease. The chain carries TRBV3-1 (or the pseudogene TRBV3-2) and TRBJ1-6; 7 positions agree with TRBD1. The sequenced material came from peripheral blood. CDR3: CASSMSGGGSPLHF. Here the CDR3 DNA reads TGTGCCAGCAGCATGTCAGGGGGTGGTTCACCCCTCCACTTT.